This T cell receptor beta chain was recorded in a study of cytomegalovirus exposure and HLA in healthy donors. About the study: Out of fewer than 500 genotyped donors, about 76% belonged to the Caucasian-associated ancestry cluster.

The CDR3 runs to 16 residues. Germline-derived CDR1 and CDR2 are SGHRS and YFSETQ. J was trimmed by 2 bases and V by 0 bases; bases with no gene match: 7. The study, taken as a whole, reports: DRB1 showed the most TCR associations and HLA-C the fewest in a later analysis, as rates varied by HLA locus.

Regarding this clone: Its specificity is unknown.

This PCR relied on a set of 60 Vbeta primers and 13 Jbeta primers. The protocol was immunoSEQ multiplex PCR, while the TCRdb copy is restricted to in-frame clones and leaves out a portion. The data contain about 150,000 clones, 60% to 85% of them singletons. This chain joins TRBV5-1 and TRBJ2-5; 7 bases match TRBD2. This receptor was obtained from a middle-aged man in good health and CMV-seronegative. The sequenced sample consisted of PBMCs. CDR3 bases: TGCGCCAGCAGCTTGGAGGCTAGCGGAGTTCAAGAGACCCAGTACTTC. Translating it yields CASSLEASGVQETQYF.